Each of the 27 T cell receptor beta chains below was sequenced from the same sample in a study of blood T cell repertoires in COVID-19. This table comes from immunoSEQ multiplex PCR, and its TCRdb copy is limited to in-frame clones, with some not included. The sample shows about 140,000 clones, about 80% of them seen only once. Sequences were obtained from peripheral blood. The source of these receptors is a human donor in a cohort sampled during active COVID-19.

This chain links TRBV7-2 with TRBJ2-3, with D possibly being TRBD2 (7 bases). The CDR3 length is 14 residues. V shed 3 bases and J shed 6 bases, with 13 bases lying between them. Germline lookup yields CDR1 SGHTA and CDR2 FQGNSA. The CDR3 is CASSFRTAGDTQYF. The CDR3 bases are TGTGCCAGCAGCTTTAGGACAGCGGGGGATACGCAGTATTTT.

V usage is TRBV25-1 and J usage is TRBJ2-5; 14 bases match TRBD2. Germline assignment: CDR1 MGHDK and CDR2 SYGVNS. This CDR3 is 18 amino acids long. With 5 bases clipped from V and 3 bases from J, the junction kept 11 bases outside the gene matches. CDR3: CASSHPGTSGGGEETQYF. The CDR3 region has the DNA TGTGCCAGCAGTCATCCCGGGACTAGCGGGGGAGGAGAAGAGACCCAGTACTTC.

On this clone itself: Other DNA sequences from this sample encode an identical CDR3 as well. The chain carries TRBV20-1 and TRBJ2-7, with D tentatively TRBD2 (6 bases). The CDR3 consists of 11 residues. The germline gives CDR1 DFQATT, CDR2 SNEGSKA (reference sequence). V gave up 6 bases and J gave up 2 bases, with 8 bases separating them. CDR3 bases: TGCAGTGCCAGGACTACCTACGAGCAGTACTTC. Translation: CSARTTYEQYF.

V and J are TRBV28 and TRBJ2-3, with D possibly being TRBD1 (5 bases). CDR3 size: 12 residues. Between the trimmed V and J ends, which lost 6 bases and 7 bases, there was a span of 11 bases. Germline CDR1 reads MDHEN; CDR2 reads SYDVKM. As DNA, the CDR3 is TGTGCCAGCAGCCTCAGGGCGCATACGCAGTATTTT. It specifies CASSLRAHTQYF.

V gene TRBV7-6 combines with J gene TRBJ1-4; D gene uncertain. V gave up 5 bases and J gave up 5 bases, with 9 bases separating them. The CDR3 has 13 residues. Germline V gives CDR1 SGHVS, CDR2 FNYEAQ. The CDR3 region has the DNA TGTGCCAGCAGCCGCAGGAAAAATGAAAAACTGTTTTTT. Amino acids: CASSRRKNEKLFF. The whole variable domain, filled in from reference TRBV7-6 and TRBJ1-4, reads GAGVSQSPRYKVTKRGQDVALRCDPISGHVSLYWYRQALGQGPEFLTYFNYEAQQDKSGLPNDRFSAERPEGSISTLTIQRTEQRDSAMYRCASSRRKNEKLFFGSGTQLSVL.

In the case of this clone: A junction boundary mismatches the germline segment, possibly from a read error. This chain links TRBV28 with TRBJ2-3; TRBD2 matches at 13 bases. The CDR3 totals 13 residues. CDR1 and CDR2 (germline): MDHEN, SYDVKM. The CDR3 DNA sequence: TGTGCCAGCAGTTTATCGGGACTAGCGGGACTAGATTTT. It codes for CASSLSGLAGLDF.

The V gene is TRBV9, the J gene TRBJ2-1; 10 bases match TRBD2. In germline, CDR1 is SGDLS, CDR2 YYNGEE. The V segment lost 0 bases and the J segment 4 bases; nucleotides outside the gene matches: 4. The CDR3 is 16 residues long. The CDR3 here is CASSVAGLAEYNEQFF. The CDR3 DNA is TGTGCCAGCAGCGTAGCCGGACTAGCGGAATACAATGAGCAGTTCTTC.

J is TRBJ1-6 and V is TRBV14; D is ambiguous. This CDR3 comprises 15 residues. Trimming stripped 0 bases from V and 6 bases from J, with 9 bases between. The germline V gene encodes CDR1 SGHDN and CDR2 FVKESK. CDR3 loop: CASSQERLSNSPLHF. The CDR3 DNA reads TGTGCCAGCAGCCAAGAACGTCTCAGTAATTCACCCCTCCACTTT.

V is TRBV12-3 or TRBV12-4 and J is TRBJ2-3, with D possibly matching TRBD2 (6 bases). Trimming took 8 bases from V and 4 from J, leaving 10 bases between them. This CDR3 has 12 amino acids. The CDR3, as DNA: TGTGCCAGCGGCGGGGTCCCAGATACGCAGTATTTT. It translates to CASGGVPDTQYF.

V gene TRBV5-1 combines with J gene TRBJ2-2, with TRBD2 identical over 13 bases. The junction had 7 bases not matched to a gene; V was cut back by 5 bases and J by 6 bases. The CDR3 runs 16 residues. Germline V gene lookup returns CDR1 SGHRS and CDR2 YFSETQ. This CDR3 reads CASSQTSGRASGELFF. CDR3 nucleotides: TGCGCCAGCAGTCAAACTAGCGGGAGGGCCTCCGGGGAGCTGTTTTTT.

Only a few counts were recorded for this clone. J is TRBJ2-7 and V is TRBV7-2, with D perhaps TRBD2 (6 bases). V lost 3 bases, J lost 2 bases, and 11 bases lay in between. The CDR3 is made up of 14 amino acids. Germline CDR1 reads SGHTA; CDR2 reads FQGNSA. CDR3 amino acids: CASSFVRGTYEQYF. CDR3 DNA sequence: TGTGCCAGCAGCTTTGTTCGCGGGACCTACGAGCAGTACTTC. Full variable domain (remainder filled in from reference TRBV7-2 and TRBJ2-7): GAGVSQSPSNKVTEKGKDVELRCDPISGHTALYWYRQSLGQGLEFLIYFQGNSAPDKSGLPSDRFSAERTGGSVSTLTIQRTQQEDSAVYLCASSFVRGTYEQYFGPGTRLTVT.

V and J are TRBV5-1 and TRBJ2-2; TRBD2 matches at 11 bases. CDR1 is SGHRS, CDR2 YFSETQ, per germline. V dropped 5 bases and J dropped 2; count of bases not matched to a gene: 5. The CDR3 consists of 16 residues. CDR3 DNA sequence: TGCGCCAGCAGATCTGGGACTAGCGGAAACACCGGGGAGCTGTTTTTT. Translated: CASRSGTSGNTGELFF.

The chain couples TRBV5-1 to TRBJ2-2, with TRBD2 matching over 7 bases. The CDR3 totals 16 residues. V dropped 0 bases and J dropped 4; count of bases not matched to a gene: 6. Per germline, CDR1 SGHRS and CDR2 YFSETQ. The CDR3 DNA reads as TGCGCCAGCAGCTTGGTACGACTAGCTGGCACCGGGGAGCTGTTTTTT. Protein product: CASSLVRLAGTGELFF.

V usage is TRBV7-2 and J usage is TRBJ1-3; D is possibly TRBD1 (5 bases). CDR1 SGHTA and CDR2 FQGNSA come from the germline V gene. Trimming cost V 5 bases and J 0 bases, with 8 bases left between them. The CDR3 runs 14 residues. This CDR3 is CASSATGSGNTIYF. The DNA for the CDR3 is TGTGCCAGCAGCGCAACAGGCTCTGGAAACACCATATATTTT.

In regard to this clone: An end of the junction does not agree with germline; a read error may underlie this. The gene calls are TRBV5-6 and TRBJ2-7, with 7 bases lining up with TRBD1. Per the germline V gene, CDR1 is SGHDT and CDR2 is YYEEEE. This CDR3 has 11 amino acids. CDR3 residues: CASSLRQGWAF. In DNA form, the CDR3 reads TGTGCCAGCAGCCTCCGACAGGGTTGGGCCTTC.

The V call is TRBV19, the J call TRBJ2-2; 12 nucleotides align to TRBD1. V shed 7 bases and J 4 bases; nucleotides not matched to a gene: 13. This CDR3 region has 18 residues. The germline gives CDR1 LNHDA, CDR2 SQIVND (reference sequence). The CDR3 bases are TGTGCCAGTACCCCCCCGGGACAGGGGGCTTATGGCACCGGGGAGCTGTTTTTT. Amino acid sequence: CASTPPGQGAYGTGELFF.

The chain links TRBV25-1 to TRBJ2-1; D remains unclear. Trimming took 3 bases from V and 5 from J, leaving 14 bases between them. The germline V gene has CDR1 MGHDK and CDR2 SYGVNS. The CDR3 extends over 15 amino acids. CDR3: CASSDLTNVNNEQFF. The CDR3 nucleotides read TGTGCCAGCAGTGATTTAACTAACGTAAACAATGAGCAGTTCTTC.

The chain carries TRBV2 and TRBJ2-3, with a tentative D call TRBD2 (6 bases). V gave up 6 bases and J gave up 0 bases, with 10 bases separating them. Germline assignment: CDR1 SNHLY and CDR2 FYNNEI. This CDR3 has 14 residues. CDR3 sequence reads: CASRTGTSTDTQYF. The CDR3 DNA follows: TGTGCCAGCAGAACCGGGACTAGCACAGATACGCAGTATTTT.

CDR3 in DNA: TGTGCCAGCTCACCACTAATAGGGGAGCTGTTTTTT. The encoded protein is CASSPLIGELFF. This chain joins TRBV18 and TRBJ2-2; no clear D gene. Trimming left V 1 base short and J 8 bases short, with 5 bases between. Germline V gene sequence: CDR1 KGHSH, CDR2 LQKENI. CDR3 size: 12 residues.

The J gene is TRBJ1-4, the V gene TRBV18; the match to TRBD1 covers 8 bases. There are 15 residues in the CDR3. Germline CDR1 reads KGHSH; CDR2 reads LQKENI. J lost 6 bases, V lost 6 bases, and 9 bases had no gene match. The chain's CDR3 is CASSFEQGDHEKLFF. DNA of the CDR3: TGTGCCAGCTCGTTCGAACAGGGGGATCATGAAAAACTGTTTTTT.

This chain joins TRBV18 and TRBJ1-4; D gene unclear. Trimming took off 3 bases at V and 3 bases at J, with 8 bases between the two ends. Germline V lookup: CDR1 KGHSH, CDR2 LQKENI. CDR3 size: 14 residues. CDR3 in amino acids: CASSPSRSNEKLFF. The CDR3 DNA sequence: TGTGCCAGCTCACCGTCCAGATCTAATGAAAAACTGTTTTTT.

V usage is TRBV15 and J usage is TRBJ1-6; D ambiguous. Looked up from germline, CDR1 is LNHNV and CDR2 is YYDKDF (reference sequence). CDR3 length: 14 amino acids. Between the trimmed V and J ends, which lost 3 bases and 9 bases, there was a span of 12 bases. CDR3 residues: CATSRSDVGSPLHF. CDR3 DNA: TGTGCCACCAGCAGGAGCGACGTGGGTTCACCCCTCCACTTT.

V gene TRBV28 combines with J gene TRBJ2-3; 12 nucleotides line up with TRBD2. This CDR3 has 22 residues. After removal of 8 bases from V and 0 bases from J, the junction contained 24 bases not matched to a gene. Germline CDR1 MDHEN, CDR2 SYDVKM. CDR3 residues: CASPPPGRWTSGIVSSTDTQYF. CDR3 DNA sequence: TGTGCCAGCCCTCCACCGGGACGGTGGACTAGCGGGATTGTATCTAGCACAGATACGCAGTATTTT. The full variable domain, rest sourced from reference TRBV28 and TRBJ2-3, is DVKVTQSSRYLVKRTGEKVFLECVQDMDHENMFWYRQDPGLGLRLIYFSYDVKMKEKGDIPEGYSVSREKKERFSLILESASTNQTSMYLCASPPPGRWTSGIVSSTDTQYFGPGTRLTVL.

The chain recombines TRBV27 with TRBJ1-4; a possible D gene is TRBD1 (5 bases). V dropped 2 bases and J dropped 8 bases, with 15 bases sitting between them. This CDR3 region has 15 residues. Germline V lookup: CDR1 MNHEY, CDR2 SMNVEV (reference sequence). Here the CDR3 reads CASSLAGGWEEKLFF. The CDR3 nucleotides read TGTGCCAGCAGTTTAGCGGGGGGATGGGAGGAAAAACTGTTTTTT.

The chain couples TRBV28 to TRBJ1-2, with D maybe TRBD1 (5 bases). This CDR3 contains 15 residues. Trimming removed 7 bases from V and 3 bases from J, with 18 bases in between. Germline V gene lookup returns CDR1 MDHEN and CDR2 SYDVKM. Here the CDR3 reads CASNLGVLGHYGYTF. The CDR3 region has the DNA TGTGCCAGCAACCTAGGGGTCCTGGGGCACTATGGCTACACCTTC.

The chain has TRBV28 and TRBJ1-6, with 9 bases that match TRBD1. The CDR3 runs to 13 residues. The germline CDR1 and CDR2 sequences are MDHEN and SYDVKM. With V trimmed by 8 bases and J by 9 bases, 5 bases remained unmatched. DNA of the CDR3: TGTGCCAGCCTAACAGGGGGCATTTCACCCCTCCACTTT. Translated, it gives CASLTGGISPLHF.

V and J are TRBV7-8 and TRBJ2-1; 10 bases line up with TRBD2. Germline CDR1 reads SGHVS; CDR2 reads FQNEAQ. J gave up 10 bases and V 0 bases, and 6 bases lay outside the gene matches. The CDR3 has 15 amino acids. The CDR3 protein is CASSLASGRALEQFF. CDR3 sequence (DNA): TGTGCCAGCAGCTTAGCCAGCGGGAGGGCCCTGGAGCAGTTCTTC.